These 9 T cell receptor beta chains share one sample of origin, sequenced in a study of cytomegalovirus exposure and HLA in healthy donors. PCR amplification relied on 60 Vbeta primers (plus 13 Jbeta primers). Repertoires were generated with immunoSEQ multiplex PCR, while TCRdb's copy carries only in-frame clones and drops some. This repertoire includes more than 140,000 clones. Input material: PBMCs. The origin of the receptors is a woman aged 18 to 35 in good health and CMV-seronegative.

The chain joins TRBV7-2 to TRBJ2-3; 9 bases are shared with TRBD1. The CDR3 has 15 amino acids. Germline loops: CDR1 SGHTA, CDR2 FQGNSA. V was clipped by 4 bases and J by 10 bases; unmatched bases: 12. The CDR3 region is CASSSRTGALAAQYF. CDR3 coding DNA: TGTGCCAGCAGCTCCAGGACAGGGGCGCTAGCCGCGCAGTATTTT.

V and J are TRBV6-1 and TRBJ1-6; 8 nucleotides align to TRBD1. The V segment lost 3 bases and the J segment 8 bases; nucleotides outside the gene matches: 21. Germline values: CDR1 MNHNS, CDR2 SASEGT. This CDR3 has 20 amino acids. For the CDR3, the DNA is TGTGCCAGCAGTGATTCTCTGGGCAGGGGGCCCGGGGAGGTGTATTCACCCCTCCACTTT. Translation: CASSDSLGRGPGEVYSPLHF.

V gene TRBV25-1 combines with J gene TRBJ1-1, with 7 bases lining up with TRBD1. The length of the CDR3 is 16 residues. From germline, CDR1 is MGHDK and CDR2 SYGVNS. V trimming: 2 bases; J trimming: 3 bases; junction bases outside the gene matches: 9. This CDR3 reads CASSELLGTEDTEAFF. The CDR3 DNA reads TGTGCCAGCAGTGAACTATTAGGGACAGAAGACACTGAAGCTTTCTTT.

The V call is TRBV5-1, the J call TRBJ1-1; D ambiguous. This CDR3 contains 14 residues. Per germline, CDR1 SGHRS and CDR2 YFSETQ. Trimming cost V 0 bases and J 0 bases, with 6 bases left between them. The CDR3 is CASSLVSVNTEAFF. The DNA of the CDR3 is TGCGCCAGCAGCTTGGTTTCGGTGAACACTGAAGCTTTCTTT.

The chain couples TRBV7-3 to TRBJ1-2, with TRBD1 as a possible D gene (6 bases). This CDR3 comprises 17 residues. Per germline, CDR1 SGHTA and CDR2 FQGTGA. V was shortened by 2 bases and J by 5 bases, with 21 bases between the two germline ends. The chain's CDR3 is CASSLRQGSVGSYGYTF. The CDR3 DNA is TGTGCCAGCAGCTTACGGCAGGGGTCAGTGGGGAGTTATGGCTACACCTTC.

The V gene is TRBV6-1, the J gene TRBJ2-7, with a tentative D call TRBD1 (5 bases). V lost 1 base to trimming and J lost 6 bases, with 13 bases between them. CDR1 MNHNS and CDR2 SASEGT come from the germline V gene. There are 14 residues in the CDR3. The CDR3 region has the DNA TGTGCCAGCAGTGAAGGGGGCGTACTACCCGAGCAGTACTTC. This codes for CASSEGGVLPEQYF.

The gene calls are TRBV25-1 and TRBJ2-5; the match to TRBD1 covers 9 bases. The CDR3 has 14 residues. CDR1 is MGHDK and CDR2 is SYGVNS in the germline V gene. V was pared by 3 bases and J by 2 bases, with 1 base of the junction left unmatched. The CDR3 is CASSDGTGQETQYF. The CDR3 region has the DNA TGTGCCAGCAGTGACGGGACAGGGCAAGAGACCCAGTACTTC.

The chain has TRBV15 and TRBJ2-1; tentatively, D is TRBD2 (6 bases). The CDR3 extends over 15 amino acids. V lost 0 bases to trimming and J lost 15 bases, with 21 bases between them. Germline-derived CDR1 and CDR2 are LNHNV and YYDKDF (reference sequence). The CDR3 DNA sequence: TGTGCCACCAGCAGAGATGGTAATAGCGGAGGCAAGCGGTTCTTC. This codes for CATSRDGNSGGKRFF.

The gene calls are TRBV18 and TRBJ2-3; 10 bases are a match to TRBD1. Germline CDR1 is KGHSH and CDR2 is LQKENI. The V and J ends lost 1 base and 2 bases, in that order; junction bases with no gene match: 6. This CDR3 spans 17 amino acids. CDR3 coding DNA: TGTGCCAGCTCACCACAGCGGACAGGGGGTGTCACAGATACGCAGTATTTT. It translates to CASSPQRTGGVTDTQYF.